This entry concerns a single TCR beta chain. The V and J ends lost 7 bases and 5 bases, in that order; junction bases with no gene match: 7. The germline V gene has CDR1 MDHEN and CDR2 SYDVKM. This CDR3 region has 14 residues. The entry originates in a study of blood T cell repertoires in COVID-19. Profiled with immunoSEQ multiplex PCR; TCRdb holds only in-frame clones, not every one. The table lists roughly 280,000 clones, roughly nine tenths of them singletons, with about 3% in the top ten. The clonotype was recovered from a woman between 50 and 59 years old who had recovered from COVID-19. Sequencing input: PBMCs or T cells enriched from blood (not recorded which). The rearrangement links TRBV28 to TRBJ2-1, with 8 bases that match TRBD1. CDR3 protein: CASTRTGSHNEQFF. CDR3 in DNA: TGTGCCAGCACCAGGACAGGGAGTCACAATGAGCAGTTCTTC.